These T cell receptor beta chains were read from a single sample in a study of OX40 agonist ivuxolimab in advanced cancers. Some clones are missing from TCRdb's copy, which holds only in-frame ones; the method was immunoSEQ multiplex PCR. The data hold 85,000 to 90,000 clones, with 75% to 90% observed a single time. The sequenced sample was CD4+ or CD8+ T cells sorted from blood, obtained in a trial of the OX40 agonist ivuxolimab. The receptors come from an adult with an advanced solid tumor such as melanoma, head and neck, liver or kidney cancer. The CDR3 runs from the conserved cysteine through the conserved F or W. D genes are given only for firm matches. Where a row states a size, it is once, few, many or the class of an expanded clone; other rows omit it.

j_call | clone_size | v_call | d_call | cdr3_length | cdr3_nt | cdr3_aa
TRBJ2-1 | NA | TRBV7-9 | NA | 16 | TGTGCCAGCAGCTTATCCGGGCGCAGGTATTCCGGTGAGCAGTTCTTC | CASSLSGRRYSGEQFF
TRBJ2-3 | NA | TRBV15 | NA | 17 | TGTGCCACCAGCAGGGGTAGGGGGGAGGTGGGGTCAGATACGCAGTATTTT | CATSRGRGEVGSDTQYF
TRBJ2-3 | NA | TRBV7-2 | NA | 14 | TGTGCCAGCAGCTTATCTAGCGGCACAGATACGCAGTATTTT | CASSLSSGTDTQYF
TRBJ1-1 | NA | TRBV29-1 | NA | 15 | TGCAGCGGCCGCGGCGGATGGGGGATGAACACTGAAGCTTTCTTT | CSGRGGWGMNTEAFF
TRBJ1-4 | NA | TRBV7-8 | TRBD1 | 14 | TGTGCCAGCAGCCACGACAGGGCAAGCGAAAAACTGTTTTTT | CASSHDRASEKLFF
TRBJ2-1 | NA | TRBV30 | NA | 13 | TGTGCCTGGAGCGAGACGACAGGCAATGAGCAGTTCTTC | CAWSETTGNEQFF
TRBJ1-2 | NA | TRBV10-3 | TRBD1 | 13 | TGTGCCATCAGTGAGGACAGGGCGACGGGCTACACCTTC | CAISEDRATGYTF
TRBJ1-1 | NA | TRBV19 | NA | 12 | TGTGCCAGTAGTATAGCGGCAGGGCAAGCTTTCTTT | CASSIAAGQAFF
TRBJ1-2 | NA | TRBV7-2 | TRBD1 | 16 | TGTGCCAGCAGCCAACACGGGACAGGGGGCGGTCGTGGCTACACCTTC | CASSQHGTGGGRGYTF
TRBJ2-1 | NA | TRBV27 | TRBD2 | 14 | TGTGCCAGCAGTTTACTCGCGGGAGTAGGAGAGCAGTTCTTC | CASSLLAGVGEQFF
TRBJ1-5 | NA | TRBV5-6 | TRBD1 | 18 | TGTGCCAGCGGGCTGTCTTACGGGGGACAGTCCAGCAATCAGCCCCAGCATTTT | CASGLSYGGQSSNQPQHF
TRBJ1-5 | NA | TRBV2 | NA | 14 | TGTGCCAGCGCTCGACAAGGGAGCAATCAGCCCCAGCATTTT | CASARQGSNQPQHF
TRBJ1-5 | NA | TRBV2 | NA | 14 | TGTGCCAGCAGGAAATCTAACGCTGCCCAGCCCCAGCATTTT | CASRKSNAAQPQHF
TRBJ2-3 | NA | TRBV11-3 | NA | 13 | TGTGCCAGCAGCTTAAGGAGCACAGATACGCAGTATTTT | CASSLRSTDTQYF
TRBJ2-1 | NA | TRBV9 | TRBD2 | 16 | TGTGCCAGCAGCGCGGCTTGGAGCGGGAGGGCCACTGAGCAGTTCTTC | CASSAAWSGRATEQFF
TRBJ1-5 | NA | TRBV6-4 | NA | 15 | TGTGCCAGCAGTGACTCCCGGACCCCCCCTAGGCCCCAGCATTTT | CASSDSRTPPRPQHF
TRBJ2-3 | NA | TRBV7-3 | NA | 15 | TGTGCCAGCAGCCCCAGATGGACTGGGACAGATACGCAGTATTTT | CASSPRWTGTDTQYF
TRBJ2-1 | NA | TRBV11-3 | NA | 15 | TGTGCCAGCGCTGTGGGGGCCGACTCCTACAATGAGCAGTTCTTC | CASAVGADSYNEQFF
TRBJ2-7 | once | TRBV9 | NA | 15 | TGTGCCAGCAGCGTAGGTCGGGCGGAGGATTACGAGCAGTACTTC | CASSVGRAEDYEQYF
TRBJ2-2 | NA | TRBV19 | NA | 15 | TGTGCCAGTAGAACCGGGACCGAGAACACCGGGGAGCTGTTTTTT | CASRTGTENTGELFF
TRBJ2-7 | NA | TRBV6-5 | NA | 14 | TGTGCCAGCAGTTACAGCCGGGGCCCCTACGAGCAGTACTTC | CASSYSRGPYEQYF
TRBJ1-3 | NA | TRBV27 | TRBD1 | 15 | TGTGCCAGCAGTCCACAGGGGCACTCTGGAAACACCATATATTTT | CASSPQGHSGNTIYF
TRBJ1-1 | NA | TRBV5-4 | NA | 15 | TGTGCCAGCAGCTTGGCCACCGGGCGGAACACTGAAGCTTTCTTT | CASSLATGRNTEAFF